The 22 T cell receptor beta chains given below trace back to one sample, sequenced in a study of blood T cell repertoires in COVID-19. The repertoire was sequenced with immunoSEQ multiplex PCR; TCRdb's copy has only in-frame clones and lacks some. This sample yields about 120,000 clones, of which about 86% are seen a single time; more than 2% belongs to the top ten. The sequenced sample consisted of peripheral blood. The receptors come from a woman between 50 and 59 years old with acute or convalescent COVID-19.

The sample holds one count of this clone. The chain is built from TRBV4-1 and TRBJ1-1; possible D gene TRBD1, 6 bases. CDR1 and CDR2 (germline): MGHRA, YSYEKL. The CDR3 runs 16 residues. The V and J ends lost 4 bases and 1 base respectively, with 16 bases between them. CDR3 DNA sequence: TGCGCCAGCAGCCGAACCGTCACAGGGAGGAACACTGAAGCTTTCTTT. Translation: CASSRTVTGRNTEAFF.

The CDR3 DNA reads as TGCAGCGTCCTCGGCCCTTGGAGGCTACATCAGTGGGACAATGAGCAGTTCTTC. Translation gives CSVLGPWRLHQWDNEQFF. The rearrangement links TRBV29-1 to TRBJ2-1; TRBD2 might be the D (5 bases). V was cut by 6 bases and J by 5 bases, with 29 bases left in between. Germline V lookup: CDR1 SQVTM, CDR2 ANQGSEA. This CDR3 contains 18 residues.

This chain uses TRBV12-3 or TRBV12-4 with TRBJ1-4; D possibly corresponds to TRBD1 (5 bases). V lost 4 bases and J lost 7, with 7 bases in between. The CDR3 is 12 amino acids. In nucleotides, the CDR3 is TGTGCCAGCAGTTCCAGGGCTGAAAAACTGTTTTTT. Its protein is CASSSRAEKLFF.

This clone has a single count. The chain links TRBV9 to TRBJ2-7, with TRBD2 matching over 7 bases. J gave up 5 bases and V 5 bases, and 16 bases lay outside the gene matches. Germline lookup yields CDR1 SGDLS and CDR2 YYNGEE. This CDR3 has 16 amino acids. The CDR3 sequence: CASSASRRRERHEQYF. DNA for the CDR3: TGTGCCAGCAGTGCCTCGCGGAGGCGGGAGAGACACGAGCAGTACTTC. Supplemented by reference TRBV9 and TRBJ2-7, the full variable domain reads DSGVTQTPKHLITATGQRVTLRCSPRSGDLSVYWYQQSLDQGLQFLIQYYNGEERAKGNILERFSAQQFPDLHSELNLSSLELGDSALYFCASSASRRRERHEQYFGPGTRLTVT.

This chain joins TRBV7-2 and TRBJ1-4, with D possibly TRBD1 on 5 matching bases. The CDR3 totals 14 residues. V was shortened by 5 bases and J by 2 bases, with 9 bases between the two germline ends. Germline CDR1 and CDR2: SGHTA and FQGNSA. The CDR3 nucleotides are TGTGCCAGCAGCCCGTACAGGACTAATGAAAAACTGTTTTTT. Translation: CASSPYRTNEKLFF.

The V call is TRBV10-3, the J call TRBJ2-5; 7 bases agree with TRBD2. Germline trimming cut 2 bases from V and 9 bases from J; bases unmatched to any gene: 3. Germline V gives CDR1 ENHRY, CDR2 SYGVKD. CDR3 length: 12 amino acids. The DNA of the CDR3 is TGTGCCATCAGTGAGGGGGGGGAGGCCCAGTACTTC. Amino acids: CAISEGGEAQYF.

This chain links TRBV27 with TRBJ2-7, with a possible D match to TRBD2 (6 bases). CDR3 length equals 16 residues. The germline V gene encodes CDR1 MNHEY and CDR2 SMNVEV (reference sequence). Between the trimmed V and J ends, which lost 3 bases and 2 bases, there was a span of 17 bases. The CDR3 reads CASSLDGGRRTYEQYF. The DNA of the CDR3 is TGTGCCAGCAGTTTGGACGGGGGACGGCGTACCTACGAGCAGTACTTC.

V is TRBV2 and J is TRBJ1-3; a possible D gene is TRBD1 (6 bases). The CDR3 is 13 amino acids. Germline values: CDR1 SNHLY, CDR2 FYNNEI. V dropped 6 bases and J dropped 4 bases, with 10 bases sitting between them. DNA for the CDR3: TGTGCCAGCAGAAAGACAGGCGGAAACACCATATATTTT. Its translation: CASRKTGGNTIYF.

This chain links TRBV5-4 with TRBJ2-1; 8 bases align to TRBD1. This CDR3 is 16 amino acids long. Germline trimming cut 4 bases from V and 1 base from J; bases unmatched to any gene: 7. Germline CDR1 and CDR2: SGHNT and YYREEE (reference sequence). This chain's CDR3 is CASSPRTGRSYNEQFF. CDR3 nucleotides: TGTGCCAGCAGCCCTAGGACAGGGCGATCCTACAATGAGCAGTTCTTC.

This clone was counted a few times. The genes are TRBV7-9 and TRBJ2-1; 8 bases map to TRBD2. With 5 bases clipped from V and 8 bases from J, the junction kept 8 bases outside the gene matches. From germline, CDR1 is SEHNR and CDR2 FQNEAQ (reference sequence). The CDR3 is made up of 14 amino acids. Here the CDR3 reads CASSTGTSLHEQFF. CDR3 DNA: TGTGCCAGCAGCACCGGGACTAGTCTCCATGAGCAGTTCTTC.

The CDR3 spells CSDPGQHYGYTF. For the CDR3, the DNA is TGCAGCGACCCGGGACAGCACTATGGCTACACCTTC. The chain is built from TRBV29-1 and TRBJ1-2; TRBD1 agrees at 7 bases. V shed 7 bases, J shed 3 bases, and the junction held 5 bases outside the gene matches. The CDR3 loop spans 12 amino acids. Germline V gives CDR1 SQVTM, CDR2 ANQGSEA.

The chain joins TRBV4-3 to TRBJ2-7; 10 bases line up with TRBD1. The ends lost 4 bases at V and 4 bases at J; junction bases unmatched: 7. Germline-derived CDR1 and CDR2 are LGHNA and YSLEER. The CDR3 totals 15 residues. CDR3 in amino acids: CASSREGQGTYEQYF. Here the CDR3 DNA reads TGCGCCAGCAGCCGAGAGGGACAGGGGACTTACGAGCAGTACTTC.

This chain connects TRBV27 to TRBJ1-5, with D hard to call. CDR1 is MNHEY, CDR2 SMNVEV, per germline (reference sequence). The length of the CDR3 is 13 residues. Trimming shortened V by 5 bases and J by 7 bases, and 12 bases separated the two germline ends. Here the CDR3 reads CASSVTPEQPQHF. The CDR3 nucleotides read TGTGCCAGCAGTGTAACCCCGGAGCAGCCCCAGCATTTT.

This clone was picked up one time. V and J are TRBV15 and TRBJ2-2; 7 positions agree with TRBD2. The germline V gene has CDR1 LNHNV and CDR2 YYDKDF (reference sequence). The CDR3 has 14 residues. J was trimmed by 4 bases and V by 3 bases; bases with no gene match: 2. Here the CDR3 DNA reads TGTGCCACCAGCAGCTGGGGGGGCACCGGGGAGCTGTTTTTT. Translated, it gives CATSSWGGTGELFF.

In DNA, the CDR3 is TGTGCCAGCAGAGTAACCGGGACAGTCCAAGAGACCCAGTACTTC. Its translation: CASRVTGTVQETQYF. The chain joins TRBV5-4 to TRBJ2-5, with 7 bases identical to TRBD1. The CDR3 is made up of 15 amino acids. Germline values: CDR1 SGHNT, CDR2 YYREEE (reference sequence). V was pared by 5 bases and J by 1 base, with 8 bases of the junction left unmatched.

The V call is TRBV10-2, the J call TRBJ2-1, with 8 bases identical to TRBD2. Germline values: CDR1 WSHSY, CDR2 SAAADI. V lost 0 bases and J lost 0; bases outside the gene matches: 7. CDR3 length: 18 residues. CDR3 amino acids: CASSESGGRFSSYNEQFF. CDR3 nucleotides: TGCGCCAGCAGTGAGTCCGGCGGGAGGTTCAGCTCCTACAATGAGCAGTTCTTC.

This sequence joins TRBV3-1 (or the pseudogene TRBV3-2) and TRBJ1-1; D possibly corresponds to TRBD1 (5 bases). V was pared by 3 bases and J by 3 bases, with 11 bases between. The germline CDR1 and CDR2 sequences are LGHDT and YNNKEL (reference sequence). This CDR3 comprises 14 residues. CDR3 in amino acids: CASSQWGGDTEAFF. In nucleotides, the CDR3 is TGTGCCAGCAGCCAGTGGGGGGGGGACACTGAAGCTTTCTTT.

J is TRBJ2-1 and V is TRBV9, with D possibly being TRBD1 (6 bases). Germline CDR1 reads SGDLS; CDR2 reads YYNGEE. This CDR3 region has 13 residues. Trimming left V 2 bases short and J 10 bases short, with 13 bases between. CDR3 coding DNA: TGTGCCAGCAGCGTCTTACAGGGTCGGGAGCAGTTCTTC. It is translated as CASSVLQGREQFF.

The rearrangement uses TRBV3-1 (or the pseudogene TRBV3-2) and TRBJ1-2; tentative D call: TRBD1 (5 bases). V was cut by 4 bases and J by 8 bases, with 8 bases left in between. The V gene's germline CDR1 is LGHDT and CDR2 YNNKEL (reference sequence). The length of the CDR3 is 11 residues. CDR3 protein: CASSRGPGYTF. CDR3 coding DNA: TGTGCCAGCAGCCGGGGCCCAGGCTACACCTTC.

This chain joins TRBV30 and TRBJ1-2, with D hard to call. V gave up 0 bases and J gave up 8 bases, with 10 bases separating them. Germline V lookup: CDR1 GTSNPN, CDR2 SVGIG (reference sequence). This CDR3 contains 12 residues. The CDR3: CAWSVLGAGYTF. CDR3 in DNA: TGTGCCTGGAGTGTACTGGGCGCCGGCTACACCTTC.

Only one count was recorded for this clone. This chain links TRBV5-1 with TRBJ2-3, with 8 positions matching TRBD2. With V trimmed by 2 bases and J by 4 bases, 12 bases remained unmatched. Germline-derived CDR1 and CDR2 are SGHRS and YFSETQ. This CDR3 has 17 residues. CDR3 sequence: CASSFLTSAEGADTQYF. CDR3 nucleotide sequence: TGCGCCAGCAGCTTTTTGACTAGCGCCGAGGGGGCAGATACGCAGTATTTT.

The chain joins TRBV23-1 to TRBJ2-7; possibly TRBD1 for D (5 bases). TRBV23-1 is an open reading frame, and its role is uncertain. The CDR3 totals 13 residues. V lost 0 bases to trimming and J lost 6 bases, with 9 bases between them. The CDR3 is CASSQSQGCEQYF. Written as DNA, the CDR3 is TGCGCCAGCAGTCAATCGCAGGGTTGCGAGCAGTACTTC.